A single sample gave rise to the 29 T cell receptor beta chains below, sequenced in a study of OX40 agonist ivuxolimab in advanced cancers. TCRdb's table, derived via immunoSEQ multiplex PCR, lists solely in-frame clones and lacks some. The table includes about 94,000 clones, under 95% detected once. Material: CD4+ or CD8+ T cells sorted from blood, obtained in a trial of the OX40 agonist ivuxolimab. Source of these receptors: an adult with an advanced solid tumor such as melanoma, head and neck, liver or kidney cancer.

This clone has just one count. This chain joins TRBV28 and TRBJ2-1; 12 bases line up with TRBD2. Germline V gene data show CDR1 as MDHEN and CDR2 as SYDVKM. Trimming cost V 6 bases and J 9 bases; bases outside gene matches: 9. The CDR3 sequence is 15 residues long. The CDR3 region is CASSDPGLAGSEQFF. CDR3 in DNA: TGTGCCAGCAGCGACCCGGGACTAGCGGGCTCTGAGCAGTTCTTC.

The chain couples TRBV27 to TRBJ2-5; 12 bases are a match to TRBD2. Trimming at V came to 0 bases and at J to 5 bases, leaving 1 base not matched to a gene. This CDR3 region has 15 residues. CDR1 and CDR2 (germline): MNHEY, SMNVEV (reference sequence). The CDR3 is CASSLSTSGRETQYF. CDR3 bases: TGTGCCAGCAGTTTATCAACTAGCGGGAGGGAGACCCAGTACTTC.

The V call is TRBV5-1, the J call TRBJ1-1, with D uncertain. The CDR3 has 14 amino acids. V was cut by 5 bases and J by 0 bases, with 11 bases left in between. The germline V gene encodes CDR1 SGHRS and CDR2 YFSETQ. The DNA of the CDR3 is TGCGCCAGCAGGCAATTCCTCATGAACACTGAAGCTTTCTTT. This translates into CASRQFLMNTEAFF.

V is TRBV19 and J is TRBJ2-7; D may correspond to TRBD1 or TRBD2 (5 bases each). The germline V and J ends were trimmed by 3 bases and 2 bases, with 14 bases remaining between them. CDR3 length equals 15 residues. Germline CDR1 LNHDA, CDR2 SQIVND (reference sequence). CDR3 DNA sequence: TGTGCCAGTAGTATCAGACGAGGGGAACCCTACGAGCAGTACTTC. This encodes CASSIRRGEPYEQYF.

The chain uses TRBV7-3 and TRBJ2-2; D unresolved. V was trimmed by 5 bases and J by 4 bases, leaving 11 bases between them. Germline loops: CDR1 SGHTA, CDR2 FQGTGA. This CDR3 region has 14 residues. DNA for the CDR3: TGTGCCAGCAGCCTTCTCGGGCCCACCGGGGAGCTGTTTTTT. This sequence encodes CASSLLGPTGELFF.

This clone came up a few times. The rearrangement uses TRBV28 and TRBJ2-5; D perhaps matches TRBD1 (6 bases). Trimming left V 5 bases short and J 2 bases short, with 12 bases between. Germline V gene sequence: CDR1 MDHEN, CDR2 SYDVKM. The CDR3 runs to 14 residues. This CDR3 reads CASSETGEQETQYF. In DNA form, the CDR3 reads TGTGCCAGCAGTGAGACAGGAGAGCAAGAGACCCAGTACTTC.

The rearrangement uses TRBV7-2 and TRBJ1-2; 7 nucleotides agree with TRBD1. V shed 3 bases, J shed 3 bases, and the junction held 4 bases outside the gene matches. CDR1 SGHTA and CDR2 FQGNSA come from the germline V gene. The CDR3 covers 14 residues. The CDR3 sequence: CASSFGTDHYGYTF. CDR3 sequence (DNA): TGTGCCAGCAGCTTTGGGACAGACCACTATGGCTACACCTTC.

The genes are TRBV5-6 and TRBJ2-1; no firm D call. The CDR3 is 15 amino acids. V was cut by 4 bases and J by 0 bases, with 11 bases left in between. Per germline, CDR1 SGHDT and CDR2 YYEEEE. CDR3: CASSPLGNSYNEQFF. The CDR3 DNA follows: TGTGCCAGCAGCCCTCTAGGCAACTCCTACAATGAGCAGTTCTTC.

The chain uses TRBV7-2 and TRBJ2-2, with a weak D call TRBD2 (5 bases). The CDR3 runs to 13 residues. Germline CDR1 is SGHTA and CDR2 is FQGNSA. V was pared by 1 base and J by 7 bases, with 7 bases between. The CDR3 sequence is CASSLVRDGELFF. CDR3 nucleotide sequence: TGTGCCAGCAGCTTAGTGAGGGACGGGGAGCTGTTTTTT.

In DNA, the CDR3 is TGTGCCAGTAGTCCCCCGGGACAGGGCTTGTCTAGGCAGTTCTTC. It codes for CASSPPGQGLSRQFF. This sequence joins TRBV19 and TRBJ2-1; 9 nucleotides line up with TRBD1. From germline, CDR1 is LNHDA and CDR2 SQIVND (reference sequence). The CDR3 covers 15 residues. Trimming at V came to 5 bases and at J to 12 bases, leaving 14 bases not matched to a gene.

CDR3 sequence: CASSRDRYYEQYF. For the CDR3, the DNA is TGTGCCAGTAGTCGGGACAGGTATTACGAGCAGTACTTC. The rearrangement links TRBV6-1 to TRBJ2-7, with 8 positions matching TRBD1. This CDR3 is built from 13 residues. Germline V lookup: CDR1 MNHNS, CDR2 SASEGT. The V segment lost 9 bases and the J segment 4 bases; nucleotides outside the gene matches: 8.

V is TRBV5-5 and J is TRBJ1-3; 9 nucleotides agree with TRBD1. This CDR3 has 16 residues. The germline gives CDR1 SGHKS, CDR2 YYEKEE (reference sequence). J gave up 4 bases and V 4 bases, and 9 bases lay outside the gene matches. CDR3 coding DNA: TGTGCCAGCAGCCCCGGACGGGACAGGGAGGGAAACACCATATATTTT. Translation: CASSPGRDREGNTIYF.

V is TRBV6-6 and J is TRBJ2-3; no clear D gene. The CDR3 contains 12 residues. V shed 6 bases and J shed 7 bases, with 11 bases lying between them. The V gene's germline CDR1 is MNHNY and CDR2 SVGAGI (reference sequence). CDR3 loop: CASRLLDHTQYF. DNA of the CDR3: TGTGCCAGCAGACTCCTAGACCATACGCAGTATTTT.

The J gene is TRBJ2-7, the V gene TRBV2; D unresolved. V gave up 3 bases and J gave up 0 bases, with 9 bases separating them. Germline lookup yields CDR1 SNHLY and CDR2 FYNNEI. The CDR3 covers 14 residues. CDR3 coding DNA: TGTGCCAGCAGTGACGGATGGAACTCCTACGAGCAGTACTTC. Its translation: CASSDGWNSYEQYF.

The chain links TRBV10-3 to TRBJ1-3, with D unclear. The CDR3 is 11 residues long. Trimming shortened V by 7 bases and J by 6 bases, and 7 bases separated the two germline ends. CDR1 is ENHRY, CDR2 SYGVKD, per germline. CDR3 amino acids: CAITYSNTIYF. As DNA, the CDR3 is TGTGCCATCACCTACTCAAACACCATATATTTT.

V and J are TRBV7-8 and TRBJ2-5; 7 nucleotides align to TRBD2. The CDR3 extends over 15 amino acids. V shed 7 bases and J 0 bases; nucleotides not matched to a gene: 8. Germline CDR1 reads SGHVS; CDR2 reads FQNEAQ. The CDR3 reads CASTPLALYQETQYF. In DNA form, the CDR3 reads TGTGCCAGCACGCCACTAGCGCTGTACCAAGAGACCCAGTACTTC.

The chain employs TRBV25-1 and TRBJ1-1; D might be TRBD1 (6 bases). V was cut by 7 bases and J by 5 bases, with 14 bases left in between. Germline-derived CDR1 and CDR2 are MGHDK and SYGVNS. This CDR3 spans 13 amino acids. CDR3 sequence (DNA): TGTGCCAGCACCAAAACAGGGAGGACTGAAGCTTTCTTT. It specifies CASTKTGRTEAFF.

The V and J genes are TRBV4-3 and TRBJ2-3; 7 bases align to TRBD2. The CDR3 consists of 17 residues. Germline V gene lookup returns CDR1 LGHNA and CDR2 YSLEER. V was pared by 4 bases and J by 2 bases, with 12 bases of the junction left unmatched. CDR3 protein: CASSRQRTRPNTDTQYF. The CDR3 DNA sequence: TGCGCCAGCAGCCGGCAGAGGACTAGACCTAACACAGATACGCAGTATTTT.

The chain uses TRBV19 and TRBJ2-1, with a possible D match to TRBD2 (5 bases). Germline V gene data show CDR1 as LNHDA and CDR2 as SQIVND (reference sequence). The V and J ends lost 4 bases and 0 bases respectively, with 16 bases between them. The CDR3 is 17 residues long. This CDR3 is CASSTGGGPRSYNEQFF. The CDR3 nucleotides are TGTGCCAGTAGTACGGGCGGAGGCCCCCGCTCCTACAATGAGCAGTTCTTC.

The chain carries TRBV30 and TRBJ2-5; D gene ambiguous. V lost 4 bases and J lost 3, with 12 bases in between. The CDR3 has 13 amino acids. Germline V gene data show CDR1 as GTSNPN and CDR2 as SVGIG (reference sequence). The CDR3 region has the DNA TGTGCCTGGACTAATGGGCTTGAAGAGACCCAGTACTTC. It encodes CAWTNGLEETQYF.

The chain has TRBV5-1 and TRBJ2-3; 8 nucleotides align to TRBD2. V was pared by 4 bases and J by 8 bases, with 6 bases of the junction left unmatched. Per the germline V gene, CDR1 is SGHRS and CDR2 is YFSETQ. CDR3 length equals 13 residues. The CDR3 sequence: CASSQGLGSTQYF. CDR3 DNA sequence: TGCGCCAGCAGCCAGGGACTAGGATCTACGCAGTATTTT.

This rearrangement joins TRBV6-6 to TRBJ1-2; D is uncertain. In germline, CDR1 is MNHNY, CDR2 SVGAGI (reference sequence). This CDR3 has 15 residues. The germline V and J ends were trimmed by 6 bases and 8 bases, with 22 bases remaining between them. CDR3 protein: CASSHSSLASQGYTF. In nucleotides, the CDR3 is TGTGCCAGCAGCCATTCCTCCCTAGCCTCACAAGGCTACACCTTC.

The chain joins TRBV30 to TRBJ1-1; 7 bases are shared with TRBD1. The CDR3 covers 14 residues. Unmatched junction bases numbered 7, after V lost 2 bases and J lost 4 bases. CDR1 and CDR2 from the germline V gene are GTSNPN and SVGIG (reference sequence). The chain's CDR3 is CAWSPGQLSTEAFF. DNA for the CDR3: TGTGCCTGGAGTCCGGGACAGTTGAGCACTGAAGCTTTCTTT. The variable domain in full, completed from reference TRBV30 and TRBJ1-1, reads SQTIHQWPATLVQPVGSPLSLECTVEGTSNPNLYWYRQAAGRGLQLLFYSVGIGQISSEVPQNLSASRPQDRQFILSSKKLLLSDSGFYLCAWSPGQLSTEAFFGQGTRLTVV.

In this sample, this clone turned up once. The rearrangement joins TRBV28 to TRBJ2-7; no firm D call. Deletions cut 4 bases from V and 3 bases from J, with 7 bases between. CDR1 and CDR2 from the germline V gene are MDHEN and SYDVKM. The CDR3 is made up of 12 amino acids. CDR3 protein: CASSSPYYEQYF. Written as DNA, the CDR3 is TGTGCCAGCAGTTCCCCGTACTACGAGCAGTACTTC. Supplemented by reference TRBV28 and TRBJ2-7, the full variable domain reads DVKVTQSSRYLVKRTGEKVFLECVQDMDHENMFWYRQDPGLGLRLIYFSYDVKMKEKGDIPEGYSVSREKKERFSLILESASTNQTSMYLCASSSPYYEQYFGPGTRLTVT.

This clone has just one count. This sequence joins TRBV5-6 and TRBJ1-6; 8 bases fit TRBD1. The CDR3 has 15 amino acids. The germline CDR1 and CDR2 sequences are SGHDT and YYEEEE. The V segment lost 2 bases and the J segment 9 bases; nucleotides outside the gene matches: 7. The CDR3 is CASSLQGVDGSPLHF. Here the CDR3 DNA reads TGTGCCAGCAGCTTACAGGGGGTAGACGGTTCACCCCTCCACTTT.

The gene calls are TRBV11-3 and TRBJ2-1; 11 nucleotides match TRBD1. J gave up 5 bases and V 2 bases, and 5 bases lay outside the gene matches. Germline CDR1 is SGHNT and CDR2 is YENEEA. The CDR3 loop spans 16 amino acids. The CDR3 sequence: CASSLPRDRGNNEQFF. CDR3 DNA sequence: TGTGCCAGCAGCTTACCACGGGACAGGGGGAACAATGAGCAGTTCTTC. Based on the CDR3 plus reference TRBV11-3 and TRBJ2-1, the full variable domain is EAGVVQSPRYKIIEKKQPVAFWCNPISGHNTLYWYLQNLGQGPELLIRYENEEAVDDSQLPKDRFSAERLKGVDSTLKIQPAELGDSAVYLCASSLPRDRGNNEQFFGPGTRLTVL.

The gene calls are TRBV7-2 and TRBJ2-7, with TRBD2 as a possible D gene (5 bases). V dropped 0 bases and J dropped 0 bases, with 9 bases sitting between them. CDR3 size: 15 residues. Germline V gives CDR1 SGHTA, CDR2 FQGNSA. CDR3 nucleotide sequence: TGTGCCAGCAGCTTAGCGGGTGGGAGCTCCTACGAGCAGTACTTC. As protein: CASSLAGGSSYEQYF.

The chain links TRBV4-1 to TRBJ2-3; 10 bases map to TRBD2. Trimming took 8 bases from V and 8 from J; bases not matched to a gene: 13. The germline gives CDR1 MGHRA, CDR2 YSYEKL. This CDR3 is 15 amino acids long. The chain's CDR3 is CASARVERGGGTQYF. The CDR3 DNA reads TGCGCCAGCGCGCGGGTTGAGCGGGGGGGAGGTACGCAGTATTTT.

This clone was seen only a few times. This chain joins TRBV19 and TRBJ1-1, with D possibly being TRBD1 (5 bases). The germline V gene has CDR1 LNHDA and CDR2 SQIVND (reference sequence). The length of the CDR3 is 12 residues. With 2 bases removed from V and 5 bases from J, the gap between germline ends came to 6 bases. The CDR3 DNA sequence: TGTGCCAGTAGTATATGGGGGACTGAAGCTTTCTTT. Translation gives CASSIWGTEAFF.